This T cell receptor beta chain is drawn from a study of T-cell memory formation after mild COVID-19. General observations from the study: Some clones that responded were present in memory (sampled pre-infection), which suggests cross-reactive memory joined. Most CD4+ clones that shrank were in CM and EM, while CD8+ ones turned up in EMRA. Day 37-peaking second-wave clones had unconfirmed SARS-CoV-2 specificity.

TCRdb called the 5' RACE reads again in MiXCR, with one record for every CDR3 protein. The sample includes about 320,000 distinct CDR3 sequences, roughly 13% of them seen just once. Unmatched junction bases numbered 2, after V lost 1 base and J lost 4 bases. The CDR3 totals 15 residues. The germline gives CDR1 KGHDR, CDR2 SFDVKD. About this clonotype itself: Antigen specificity is unknown.

The source material was PBMCs or a T cell subset sorted from them (not recorded which). The chain employs TRBV24-1 and TRBJ2-1; 8 nucleotides line up with TRBD1. The clonotype was recovered from a man younger than 30 who had mild COVID-19 (a few samples of this study predate the infection). Cell type and time point are not known. CDR3 coding DNA: TGTGCCACCAGTGATTTCAACAGGGGGTACAATGAGCAGTTCTTC. It encodes CATSDFNRGYNEQFF.